This T cell receptor beta chain was profiled in a study of blood T cell repertoires in COVID-19. Looking at the study overall: Samples of COVID-19 (acute and convalescent) were obtained from the United States, Italy and Spain. Nucleic acid was either cDNA or gDNA, and it came from T cells, B-cell-depleted T cells, or PBMCs.

Methods used by the authors: Reference gene primer amplification yielded estimated nucleated cell counts. Assay: immunoSEQ multiplex PCR; the TCRdb copy retains only in-frame clones and omits some. V, J and clone size derive from that table, while D and trimming were established from the DNA sequence. The data hold some 21,000 clones, with more than 80% observed a single time. The V and J ends lost 3 bases and 5 bases, in that order; junction bases with no gene match: 5. The germline gives CDR1 SGHNT, CDR2 YYREEE (reference sequence). This CDR3 is 15 amino acids long. The sample consisted of peripheral blood. V and J are TRBV5-4 and TRBJ2-5; 12 bases are shared with TRBD2. The sequence derives from a woman at least 80 years old with active or convalescent COVID-19. As DNA, the CDR3 is TGTGCCAGCAGCTCCCCGGGACTAGCGGGTGAGACCCAGTACTTC. Amino acid sequence: CASSSPGLAGETQYF.